This TCR beta chain was recovered during a study of Graves' ophthalmopathy and Graves' hyperthyroidism. Stable hyperthyroidism meant no ophthalmopathy within 18 months of follow-up. Pregnancy or lactation, uncontrolled infections and other autoimmune diseases were grounds for excluding patients. Deletions cut 2 bases from V and 0 bases from J, with 13 bases between. CDR3 length: 17 amino acids. Germline V lookup: CDR1 SGHAT, CDR2 FQNNGV. General study findings and limits: The model's prediction of ophthalmopathy progression had 70.59% sensitivity and 72% to 80% specificity.

Amplified material comprised TCR beta CDR3 regions derived from RNA transcripts. Second-round multiplex PCR came after a first-round RT-PCR that employed HTBI primers. TCRdb passed the multiplex PCR reads through MiXCR, listing each CDR3 protein once. The sample carries about 390,000 distinct CDR3 sequences, about 16% recorded once. This clonotype occurred many times. Antigen specificity is unknown. Sequencing was performed on peripheral blood. The chain uses TRBV11-2 and TRBJ2-2; D remains ambiguous. This TCR was sampled from a woman aged 18 to 35 with stable Graves' hyperthyroidism. The CDR3 here is CASSLMGLGSNTGELFF. CDR3 sequence (DNA): TGTGCCAGCAGCTTAATGGGCCTGGGGTCGAACACCGGGGAGCTGTTTTTT.